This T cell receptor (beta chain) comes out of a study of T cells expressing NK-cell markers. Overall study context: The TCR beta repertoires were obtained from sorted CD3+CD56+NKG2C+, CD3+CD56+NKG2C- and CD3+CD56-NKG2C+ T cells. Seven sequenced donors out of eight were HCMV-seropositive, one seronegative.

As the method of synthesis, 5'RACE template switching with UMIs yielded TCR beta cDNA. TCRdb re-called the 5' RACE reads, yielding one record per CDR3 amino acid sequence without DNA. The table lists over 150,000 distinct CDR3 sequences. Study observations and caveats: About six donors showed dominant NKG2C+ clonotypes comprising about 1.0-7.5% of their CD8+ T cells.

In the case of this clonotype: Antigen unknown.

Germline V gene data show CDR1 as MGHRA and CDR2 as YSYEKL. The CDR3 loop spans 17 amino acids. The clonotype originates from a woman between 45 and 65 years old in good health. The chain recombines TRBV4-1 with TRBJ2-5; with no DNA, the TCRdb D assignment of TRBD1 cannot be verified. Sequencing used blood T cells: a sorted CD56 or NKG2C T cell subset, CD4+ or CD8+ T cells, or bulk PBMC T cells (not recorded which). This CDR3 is CASSLSGTGGIQETQYF.